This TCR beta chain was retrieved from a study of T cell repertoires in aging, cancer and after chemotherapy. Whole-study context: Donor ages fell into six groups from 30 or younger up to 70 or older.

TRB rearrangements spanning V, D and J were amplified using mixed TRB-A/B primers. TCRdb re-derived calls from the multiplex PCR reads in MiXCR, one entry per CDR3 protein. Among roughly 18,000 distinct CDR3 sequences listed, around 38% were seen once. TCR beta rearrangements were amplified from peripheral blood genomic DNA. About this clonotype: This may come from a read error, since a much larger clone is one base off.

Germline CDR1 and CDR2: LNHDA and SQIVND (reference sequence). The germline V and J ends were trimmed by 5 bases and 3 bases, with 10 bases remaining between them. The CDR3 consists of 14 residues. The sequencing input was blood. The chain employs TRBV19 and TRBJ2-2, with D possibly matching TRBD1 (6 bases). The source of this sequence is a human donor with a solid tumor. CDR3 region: CASSGAGDTGELFF. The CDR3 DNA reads TGTGCCAGTAGTGGGGCAGGGGACACCGGGGAGCTGTTTTTT.